The following is a T cell receptor beta chain sequence with its context. This sample stems from a study of cytomegalovirus exposure and HLA in healthy donors. Trimming left V 7 bases short and J 7 bases short, with 22 bases between. Per the germline V gene, CDR1 is LNHDA and CDR2 is SQIVND (reference sequence). The CDR3 spans 15 residues. PCR primers comprised 60 Vbeta and 13 Jbeta primers. Only in-frame clones appear in the TCRdb table, and some are missing; sequencing was by immunoSEQ multiplex PCR. The table lists under 200,000 clones, around 80% of them singletons. J is TRBJ1-1 and V is TRBV19; possibly TRBD1 for D (5 bases). This sequence originates from a woman in her 30s in good health and CMV-seropositive. Sequenced material: PBMCs. CDR3 nucleotide sequence: TGTGCCAGTACCAACTGGGGGAGGATGTTTAGTGAAGCTTTCTTT. Protein sequence: CASTNWGRMFSEAFF.